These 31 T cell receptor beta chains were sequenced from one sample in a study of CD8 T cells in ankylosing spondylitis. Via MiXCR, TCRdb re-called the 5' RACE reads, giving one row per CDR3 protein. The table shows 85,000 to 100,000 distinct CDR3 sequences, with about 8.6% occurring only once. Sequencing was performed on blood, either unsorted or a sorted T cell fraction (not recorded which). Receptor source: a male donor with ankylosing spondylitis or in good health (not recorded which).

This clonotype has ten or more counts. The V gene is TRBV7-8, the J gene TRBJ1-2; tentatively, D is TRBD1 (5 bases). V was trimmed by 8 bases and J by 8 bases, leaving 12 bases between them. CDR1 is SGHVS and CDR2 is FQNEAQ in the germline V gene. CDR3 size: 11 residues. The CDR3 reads CASAGGEGYTF. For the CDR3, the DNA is TGTGCCAGCGCTGGGGGGGAGGGCTACACCTTC. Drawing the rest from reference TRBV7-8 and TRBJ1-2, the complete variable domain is GAGVSQSPRYKVAKRGQDVALRCDPISGHVSLFWYQQALGQGPEFLTYFQNEAQLDKSGLPSDRFFAERPEGSVSTLKIQRTQQEDSAVYLCASAGGEGYTFGSGTRLTVV.

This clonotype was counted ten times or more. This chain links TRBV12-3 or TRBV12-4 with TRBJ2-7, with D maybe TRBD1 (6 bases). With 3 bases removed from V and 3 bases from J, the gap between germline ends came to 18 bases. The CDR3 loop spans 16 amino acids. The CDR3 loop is CASSFGAGVVFYEQYF. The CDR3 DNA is TGTGCCAGCAGTTTTGGGGCAGGGGTTGTATTCTACGAGCAGTACTTC.

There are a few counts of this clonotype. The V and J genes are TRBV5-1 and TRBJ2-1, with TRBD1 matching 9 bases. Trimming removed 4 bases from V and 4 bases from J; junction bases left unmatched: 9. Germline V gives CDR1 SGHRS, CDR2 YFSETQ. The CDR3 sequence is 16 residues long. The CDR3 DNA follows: TGCGCCAGCAGCACCGGGACAGGGATAAGTTACAATGAGCAGTTCTTC. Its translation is CASSTGTGISYNEQFF.

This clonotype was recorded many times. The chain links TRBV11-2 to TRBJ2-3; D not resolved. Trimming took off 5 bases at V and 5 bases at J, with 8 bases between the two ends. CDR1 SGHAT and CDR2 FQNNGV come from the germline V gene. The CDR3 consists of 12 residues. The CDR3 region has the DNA TGTGCCAGCAGCGACCCGGGAGATACGCAGTATTTT. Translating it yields CASSDPGDTQYF.

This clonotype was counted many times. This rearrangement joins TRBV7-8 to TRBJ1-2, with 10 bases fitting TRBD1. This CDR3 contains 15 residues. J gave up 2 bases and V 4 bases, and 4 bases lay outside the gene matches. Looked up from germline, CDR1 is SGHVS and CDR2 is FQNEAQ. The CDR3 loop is CASSSAGQGNYGYTF. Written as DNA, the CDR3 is TGTGCCAGCAGCTCAGCGGGACAGGGGAACTATGGCTACACCTTC.

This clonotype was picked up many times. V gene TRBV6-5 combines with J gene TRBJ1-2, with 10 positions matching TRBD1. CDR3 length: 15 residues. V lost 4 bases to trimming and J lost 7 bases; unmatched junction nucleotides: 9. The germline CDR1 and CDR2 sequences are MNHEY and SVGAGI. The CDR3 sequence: CASSSTGTGVSGYTF. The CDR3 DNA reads TGTGCCAGCAGTTCCACCGGGACAGGGGTTTCTGGCTACACCTTC.

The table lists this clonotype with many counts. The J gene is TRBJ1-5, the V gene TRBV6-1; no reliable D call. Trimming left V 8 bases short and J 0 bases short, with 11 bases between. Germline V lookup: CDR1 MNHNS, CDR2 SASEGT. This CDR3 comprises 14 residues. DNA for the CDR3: TGTGCCAGCCGTGCTGGGTATAGCAATCAGCCCCAGCATTTT. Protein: CASRAGYSNQPQHF.

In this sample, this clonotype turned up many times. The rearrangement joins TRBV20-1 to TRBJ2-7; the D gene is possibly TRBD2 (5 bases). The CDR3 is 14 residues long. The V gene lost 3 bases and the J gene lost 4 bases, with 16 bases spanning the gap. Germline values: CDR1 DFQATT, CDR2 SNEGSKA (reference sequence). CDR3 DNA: TGCAGTGCTAGCGTACGGACTCGGCTTTACGAGCAGTACTTC. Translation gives CSASVRTRLYEQYF.

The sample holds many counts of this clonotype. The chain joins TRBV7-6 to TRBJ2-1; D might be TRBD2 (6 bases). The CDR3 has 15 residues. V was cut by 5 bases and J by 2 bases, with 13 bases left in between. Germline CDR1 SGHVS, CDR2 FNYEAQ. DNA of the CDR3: TGTGCCAGCAGCCCTCTAGCGCCTCCCTACAATGAGCAGTTCTTC. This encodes CASSPLAPPYNEQFF.

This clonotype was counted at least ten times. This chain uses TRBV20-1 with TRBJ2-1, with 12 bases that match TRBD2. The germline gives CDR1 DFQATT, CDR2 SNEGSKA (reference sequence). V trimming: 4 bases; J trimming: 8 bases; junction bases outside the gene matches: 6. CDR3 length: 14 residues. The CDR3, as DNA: TGCAGTGCTATACTGACTAGCGGGAGCCATGAGCAGTTCTTC. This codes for CSAILTSGSHEQFF.

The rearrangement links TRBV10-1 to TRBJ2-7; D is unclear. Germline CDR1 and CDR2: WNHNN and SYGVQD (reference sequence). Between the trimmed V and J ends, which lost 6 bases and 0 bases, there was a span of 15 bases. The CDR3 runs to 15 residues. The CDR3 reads CASRNRARSSYEQYF. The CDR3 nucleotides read TGCGCCAGCAGGAACCGGGCCAGGAGCTCCTACGAGCAGTACTTC.

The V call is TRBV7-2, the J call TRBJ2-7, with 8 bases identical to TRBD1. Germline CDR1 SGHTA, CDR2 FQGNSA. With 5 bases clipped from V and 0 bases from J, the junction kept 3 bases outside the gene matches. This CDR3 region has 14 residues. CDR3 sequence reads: CASSQDRGSYEQYF. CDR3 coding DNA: TGTGCCAGCAGCCAAGACAGGGGCTCCTACGAGCAGTACTTC. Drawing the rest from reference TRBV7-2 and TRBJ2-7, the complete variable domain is GAGVSQSPSNKVTEKGKDVELRCDPISGHTALYWYRQSLGQGLEFLIYFQGNSAPDKSGLPSDRFSAERTGGSVSTLTIQRTQQEDSAVYLCASSQDRGSYEQYFGPGTRLTVT.

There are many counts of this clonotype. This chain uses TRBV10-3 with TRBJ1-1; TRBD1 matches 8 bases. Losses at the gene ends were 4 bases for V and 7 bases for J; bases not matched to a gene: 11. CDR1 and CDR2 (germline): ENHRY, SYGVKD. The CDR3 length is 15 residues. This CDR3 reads CAISGLQGEKVEAFF. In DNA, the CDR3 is TGTGCCATCAGTGGACTACAGGGGGAAAAGGTTGAAGCTTTCTTT.

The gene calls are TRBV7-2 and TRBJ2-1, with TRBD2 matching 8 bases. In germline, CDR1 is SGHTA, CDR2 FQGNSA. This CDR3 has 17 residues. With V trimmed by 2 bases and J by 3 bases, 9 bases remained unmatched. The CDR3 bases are TGTGCCAGCAGCTTACAGCGGGGGTCCGTAGACTACAATGAGCAGTTCTTC. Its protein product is CASSLQRGSVDYNEQFF.

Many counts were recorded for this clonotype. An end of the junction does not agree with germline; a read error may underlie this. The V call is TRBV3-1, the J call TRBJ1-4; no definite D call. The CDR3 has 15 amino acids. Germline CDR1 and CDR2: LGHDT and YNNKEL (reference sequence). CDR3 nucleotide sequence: TGTGCCAGCAGTCAAGGATCAGAACGTATCGAAAAACTGTTTTTT. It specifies CASSQGSERIEKLFF.

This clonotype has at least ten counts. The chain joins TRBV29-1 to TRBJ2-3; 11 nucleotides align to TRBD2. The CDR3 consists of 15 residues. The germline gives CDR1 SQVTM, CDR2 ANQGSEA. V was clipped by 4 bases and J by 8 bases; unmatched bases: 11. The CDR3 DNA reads TGCAGCGTTGGACTAGCGGGACCCGCCGGCGGTACGCAGTATTTT. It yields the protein CSVGLAGPAGGTQYF.

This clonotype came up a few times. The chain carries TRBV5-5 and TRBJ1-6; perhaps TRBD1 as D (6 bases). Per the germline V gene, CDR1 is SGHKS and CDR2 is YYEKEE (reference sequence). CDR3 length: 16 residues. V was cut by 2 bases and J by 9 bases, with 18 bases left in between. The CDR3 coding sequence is TGTGCCAGCAGCTTCGAGAGACAGGACCTTGGTTCACCCCTCCACTTT. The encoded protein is CASSFERQDLGSPLHF.

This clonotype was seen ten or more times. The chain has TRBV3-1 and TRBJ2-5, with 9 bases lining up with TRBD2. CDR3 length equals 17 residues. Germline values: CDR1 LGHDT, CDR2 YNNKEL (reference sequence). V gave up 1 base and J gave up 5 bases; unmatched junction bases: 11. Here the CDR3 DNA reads TGTGCCAGCAGCCAAGGCGGGAGGGTGCGGGGGTGGGAGACCCAGTACTTC. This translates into CASSQGGRVRGWETQYF.

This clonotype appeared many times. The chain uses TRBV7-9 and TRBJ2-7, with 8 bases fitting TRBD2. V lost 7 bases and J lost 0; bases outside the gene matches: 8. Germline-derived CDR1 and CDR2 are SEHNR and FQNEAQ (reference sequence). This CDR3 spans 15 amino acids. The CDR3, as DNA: TGTGCCAGCATCCCGGTGGCGGGGGGCTCCTACGAGCAGTACTTC. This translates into CASIPVAGGSYEQYF.

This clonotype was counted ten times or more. Here the CDR3 reads CASSRRTSGGYNEQFF. The CDR3 DNA follows: TGCGCCAGCAGCCGCCGAACTAGCGGGGGGTACAATGAGCAGTTCTTC. The chain couples TRBV5-1 to TRBJ2-1; 12 bases are a match to TRBD2. V dropped 4 bases and J dropped 4; count of bases not matched to a gene: 6. The CDR3 is 16 amino acids. Germline assignment: CDR1 SGHRS and CDR2 YFSETQ.

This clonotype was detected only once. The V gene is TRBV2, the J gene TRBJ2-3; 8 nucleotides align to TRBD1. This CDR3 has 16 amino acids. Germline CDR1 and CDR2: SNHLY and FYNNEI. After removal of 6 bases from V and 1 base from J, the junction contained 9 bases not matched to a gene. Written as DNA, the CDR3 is TGTGCCAGCAGCACAAGGGGACAGGCCGGCACAGATACGCAGTATTTT. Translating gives CASSTRGQAGTDTQYF.

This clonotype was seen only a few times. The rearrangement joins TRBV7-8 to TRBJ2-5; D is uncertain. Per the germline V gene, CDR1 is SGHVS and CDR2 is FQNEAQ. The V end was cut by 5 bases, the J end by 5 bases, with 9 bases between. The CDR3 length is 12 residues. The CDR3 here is CASSRPMETQYF. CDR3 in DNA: TGTGCCAGCAGCCGTCCGATGGAGACCCAGTACTTC.

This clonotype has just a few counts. The CDR3 bases are TGCAGTGCTAGGGGGGGGGGGACAGGGGTAGAAAAACTGTTTTTT. Amino acid sequence: CSARGGGTGVEKLFF. This chain links TRBV20-1 with TRBJ1-4, with 10 bases fitting TRBD1. The germline gives CDR1 DFQATT, CDR2 SNEGSKA (reference sequence). Trimming at V came to 3 bases and at J to 8 bases, leaving 9 bases not matched to a gene. The CDR3 is made up of 15 amino acids.

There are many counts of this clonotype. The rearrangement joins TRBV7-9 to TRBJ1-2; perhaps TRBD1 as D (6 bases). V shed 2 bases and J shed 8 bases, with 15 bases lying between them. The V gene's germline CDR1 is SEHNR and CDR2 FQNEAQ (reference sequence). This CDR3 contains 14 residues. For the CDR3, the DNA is TGTGCCAGCAGCTTATTTGGGACATCTGGCGGCTACACCTTC. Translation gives CASSLFGTSGGYTF.

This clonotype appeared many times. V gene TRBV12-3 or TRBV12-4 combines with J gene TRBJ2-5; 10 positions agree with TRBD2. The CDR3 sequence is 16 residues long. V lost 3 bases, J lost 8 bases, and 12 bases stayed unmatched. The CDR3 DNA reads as TGTGCCAGCAGTTTTGCCCATCTAGCGGGGGACCGAACCCAGTACTTC. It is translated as CASSFAHLAGDRTQYF.

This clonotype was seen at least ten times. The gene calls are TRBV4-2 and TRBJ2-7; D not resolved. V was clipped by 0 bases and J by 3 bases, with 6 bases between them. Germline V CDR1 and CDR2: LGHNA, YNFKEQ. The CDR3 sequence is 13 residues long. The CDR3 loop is CASSQETYYEQYF. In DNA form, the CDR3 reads TGTGCCAGCAGCCAAGAGACGTACTACGAGCAGTACTTC.

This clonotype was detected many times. CDR3 in amino acids: CASTPDGNTEAFF. CDR3 sequence (DNA): TGTGCCAGCACCCCGGACGGGAACACTGAAGCTTTCTTT. This chain joins TRBV12-3 or TRBV12-4 and TRBJ1-1; no reliable D call. The CDR3 runs 13 residues. The ends were cut back, 7 bases at V and 1 base at J, with 10 bases in the middle.

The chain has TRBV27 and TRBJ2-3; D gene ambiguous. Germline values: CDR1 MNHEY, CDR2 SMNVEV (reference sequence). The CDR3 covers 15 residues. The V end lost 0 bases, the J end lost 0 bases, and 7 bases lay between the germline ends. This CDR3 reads CASSLSLVSTDTQYF. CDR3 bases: TGTGCCAGCAGTTTATCGCTGGTTAGCACAGATACGCAGTATTTT.

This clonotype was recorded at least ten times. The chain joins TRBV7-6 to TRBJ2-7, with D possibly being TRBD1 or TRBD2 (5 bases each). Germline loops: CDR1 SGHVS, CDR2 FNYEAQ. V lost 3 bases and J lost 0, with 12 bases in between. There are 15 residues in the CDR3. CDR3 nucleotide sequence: TGTGCCAGCAGCTTCGCGCAGGGACCCTCCTACGAGCAGTACTTC. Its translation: CASSFAQGPSYEQYF.

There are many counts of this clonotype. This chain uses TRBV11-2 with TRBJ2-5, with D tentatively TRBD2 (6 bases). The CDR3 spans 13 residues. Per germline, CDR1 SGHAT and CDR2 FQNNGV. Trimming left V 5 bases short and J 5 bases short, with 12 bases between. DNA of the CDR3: TGTGCCAGCAGCCGCGGACTATCGGAGACCCAGTACTTC. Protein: CASSRGLSETQYF.

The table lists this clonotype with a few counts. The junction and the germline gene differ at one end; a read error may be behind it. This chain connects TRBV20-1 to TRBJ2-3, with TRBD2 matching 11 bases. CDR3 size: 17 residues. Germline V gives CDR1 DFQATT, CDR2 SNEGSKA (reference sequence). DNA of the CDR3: TGCTGTGCTAGAGAAACTAGCGGGAGCCTAAGCACAGATACGCAGTATTTT. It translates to CCARETSGSLSTDTQYF.